This entry concerns a single T cell receptor (beta chain). The data belong to a study of T-cell memory formation after mild COVID-19. One entry per CDR3 protein results from TCRdb running MiXCR on the 5' RACE reads. The sample lists approximately 210,000 distinct CDR3 sequences, over 9.5% occurring once. V dropped 4 bases and J dropped 4 bases, with 16 bases sitting between them. Looked up from germline, CDR1 is SQVTM and CDR2 is ANQGSEA. This CDR3 has 14 residues. The chain joins TRBV29-1 to TRBJ1-1; unclear D gene. The receptor was derived from a man between 18 and 29 years old who had mild COVID-19 (a few samples of this study predate the infection). Cell type and time point are not known. Sequenced sample: PBMCs or a T cell subset sorted from them (not recorded which). CDR3 DNA sequence: TGCAGCGTTGTAGGGCTCCATCGCTCCACTGAAGCTTTCTTT. Translating it yields CSVVGLHRSTEAFF.